These 32 T cell receptor beta chains were all obtained from the same sample, sequenced in a study of shared clonotypes between healthy human individuals. Clones were read by immunoSEQ multiplex PCR, and TCRdb kept only the in-frame ones, dropping some. The profile shows 2 million or so clones, over 85% of them singletons. The sequenced sample consisted of naive CD4+ T cells sorted from blood. The subset here: CD45RA+ positively selected. These receptors came from a man between 18 and 35 years old in good health.

In the case of this clone: Other DNA sequences within the sample encode an identical CDR3. The chain combines TRBV6-1 with TRBJ2-2; D is uncertain. V dropped 6 bases and J dropped 2 bases, with 7 bases sitting between them. The germline V gene encodes CDR1 MNHNS and CDR2 SASEGT. There are 13 residues in the CDR3. DNA for the CDR3: TGTGCCAGCAGCCGCCTCAACACCGGGGAGCTGTTTTTT. The encoded protein is CASSRLNTGELFF.

In its sample, this clone was seen once. The rearrangement links TRBV2 to TRBJ2-2; D is ambiguous. The CDR3 has 14 residues. Germline V gene lookup returns CDR1 SNHLY and CDR2 FYNNEI. With 6 bases removed from V and 5 bases from J, the gap between germline ends came to 13 bases. The CDR3 region has the DNA TGTGCCAGCAGCTTGGTAGTATATACCGGGGAGCTGTTTTTT. This codes for CASSLVVYTGELFF. Using reference TRBV2 and TRBJ2-2 for the parts outside the CDR3, the full variable domain is EPEVTQTPSHQVTQMGQEVILRCVPISNHLYFYWYRQILGQKVEFLVSFYNNEISEKSEIFDDQFSVERPDGSNFTLKIRSTKLEDSAMYFCASSLVVYTGELFFGEGSRLTVL.

This chain uses TRBV7-9 with TRBJ1-4; TRBD1 agrees at 8 bases. With 2 bases clipped from V and 8 bases from J, the junction kept 4 bases outside the gene matches. Germline V gene lookup returns CDR1 SEHNR and CDR2 FQNEAQ (reference sequence). The CDR3 has 14 residues. The CDR3 sequence: CASSLQGAREKLFF. CDR3 nucleotide sequence: TGTGCCAGCAGCTTACAGGGGGCCAGAGAAAAACTGTTTTTT.

V is TRBV5-1 and J is TRBJ2-2; 9 positions agree with TRBD2. J gave up 7 bases and V 7 bases, and 17 bases lay outside the gene matches. The CDR3 loop spans 17 amino acids. Germline V lookup: CDR1 SGHRS, CDR2 YFSETQ. The CDR3 DNA reads as TGCGCCAGCCGGGACGGTTGGACTAGCGTTGATCGCGGGGAGCTGTTTTTT. Translated: CASRDGWTSVDRGELFF.

The count of this clone is one. The chain combines TRBV7-6 with TRBJ1-6, with D possibly TRBD1 on 5 matching bases. This CDR3 comprises 15 residues. V lost 5 bases and J 11 bases, leaving 19 bases between the germline ends. Germline V gene data show CDR1 as SGHVS and CDR2 as FNYEAQ. In nucleotides, the CDR3 is TGTGCCAGCAGCCTAATCGAGGGGAACGGTGCACCCCTCCACTTT. This codes for CASSLIEGNGAPLHF. Together with reference TRBV7-6 and TRBJ1-6, the CDR3 gives the full variable domain: GAGVSQSPRYKVTKRGQDVALRCDPISGHVSLYWYRQALGQGPEFLTYFNYEAQQDKSGLPNDRFSAERPEGSISTLTIQRTEQRDSAMYRCASSLIEGNGAPLHFGNGTRLTVT.

A single count supports this clone. The CDR3, as DNA: TGTGCCAGCAGCTCCGGGAACTCCTACGAGCAGTACTTC. It encodes CASSSGNSYEQYF. The V call is TRBV7-2, the J call TRBJ2-7; maybe TRBD2 (5 bases). Between the trimmed V and J ends, which lost 4 bases and 0 bases, there was a span of 7 bases. The CDR3 is 13 residues long. Germline-derived CDR1 and CDR2 are SGHTA and FQGNSA.

V usage is TRBV7-9 and J usage is TRBJ2-7; no reliable D call. Per the germline V gene, CDR1 is SEHNR and CDR2 is FQNEAQ (reference sequence). This CDR3 is built from 12 residues. V dropped 3 bases and J dropped 9 bases, with 12 bases sitting between them. The CDR3: CASSFRISGQYF. The CDR3 DNA reads TGTGCCAGCAGCTTTAGGATCTCGGGGCAGTACTTC.

The chain couples TRBV5-1 to TRBJ2-7, with 9 bases fitting TRBD2. With V trimmed by 7 bases and J by 3 bases, 11 bases remained unmatched. This CDR3 contains 15 residues. CDR1 is SGHRS and CDR2 is YFSETQ in the germline V gene. CDR3 sequence: CASRRGGGERYEQYF. CDR3 nucleotides: TGCGCCAGCCGGCGAGGCGGGGGGGAACGCTACGAGCAGTACTTC.

This sequence joins TRBV18 and TRBJ2-5; possible D gene TRBD1, 5 bases. This CDR3 has 14 amino acids. V was clipped by 2 bases and J by 4 bases, with 11 bases between them. Germline loops: CDR1 KGHSH, CDR2 LQKENI. DNA for the CDR3: TGTGCCAGCTCACCATTGGGGCTGGGAGAGACCCAGTACTTC. Translation gives CASSPLGLGETQYF.

The J gene is TRBJ2-1, the V gene TRBV5-1; D unresolved. Germline assignment: CDR1 SGHRS and CDR2 YFSETQ. This CDR3 has 16 residues. The V and J ends lost 5 bases and 0 bases respectively, with 15 bases between them. As DNA, the CDR3 is TGCGCCAGCAGTTTTTTCCGGCAGAGCTCCTACAATGAGCAGTTCTTC. This sequence encodes CASSFFRQSSYNEQFF.

The chain joins TRBV10-2 to TRBJ2-1, with D perhaps TRBD1 or TRBD2 (5 bases each). This CDR3 is 14 amino acids long. Germline lookup yields CDR1 WSHSY and CDR2 SAAADI. V shed 5 bases and J shed 6 bases, with 14 bases lying between them. This CDR3 reads CASSRTGTLNEQFF. In DNA form, the CDR3 reads TGCGCCAGCAGTCGAACCGGGACGCTCAATGAGCAGTTCTTC.

This clone was observed a single time. The rearrangement joins TRBV4-3 to TRBJ1-1; D gene ambiguous. Germline V gene data show CDR1 as LGHNA and CDR2 as YSLEER. The CDR3 contains 14 residues. V shed 2 bases and J shed 1 base, with 8 bases lying between them. DNA of the CDR3: TGCGCCAGCAGCCAAAGTGATCGGAACACTGAAGCTTTCTTT. Amino acid sequence: CASSQSDRNTEAFF.

This CDR3 is CASKWQRTSHQGDSPLHF. The CDR3 nucleotides are TGTGCCAGCAAGTGGCAGCGCACCTCTCACCAAGGGGACTCACCCCTCCACTTT. The chain recombines TRBV5-8 with TRBJ1-6, with D possibly being TRBD1 (5 bases). This CDR3 is built from 18 residues. Germline CDR1 reads SGHTS; CDR2 reads YDEGEE. Trimming took off 6 bases at V and 10 bases at J, with 29 bases between the two ends.

The V call is TRBV5-1, the J call TRBJ1-2; possibly TRBD1 for D (5 bases). The CDR3 is 15 residues long. The germline gives CDR1 SGHRS, CDR2 YFSETQ. V lost 1 base and J lost 0, with 10 bases in between. CDR3 protein: CASSLTGPSNYGYTF. CDR3 bases: TGCGCCAGCAGCTTGACAGGCCCCTCTAACTATGGCTACACCTTC.

V and J are TRBV28 and TRBJ1-5; TRBD1 might be the D (5 bases). The CDR3 is made up of 15 amino acids. The V gene lost 7 bases and the J gene lost 4 bases, with 17 bases spanning the gap. Per the germline V gene, CDR1 is MDHEN and CDR2 is SYDVKM. DNA of the CDR3: TGTGCCAGCACCTTACCCCAGGGTTCGAATCAGCCCCAGCATTTT. It is translated as CASTLPQGSNQPQHF.

The chain has TRBV5-4 and TRBJ1-4; 7 bases match TRBD1. Germline V gene data show CDR1 as SGHNT and CDR2 as YYREEE (reference sequence). The CDR3 extends over 15 amino acids. V lost 4 bases, J lost 8 bases, and 11 bases stayed unmatched. The CDR3 spells CASSASTGTGEKLFF. For the CDR3, the DNA is TGTGCCAGCAGCGCCTCGACAGGGACTGGGGAAAAACTGTTTTTT.

V usage is TRBV5-6 and J usage is TRBJ1-1, with D possibly matching TRBD1 (5 bases). Germline CDR1 reads SGHDT; CDR2 reads YYEEEE. Trimming took 0 bases from V and 1 from J, leaving 13 bases between them. CDR3 length: 16 residues. The CDR3 DNA sequence: TGTGCCAGCAGCTTGGACCTAGGGGCAGGGAACACTGAAGCTTTCTTT. Protein product: CASSLDLGAGNTEAFF.

The V and J genes are TRBV10-1 and TRBJ2-1, with D perhaps matching TRBD2 (5 bases). CDR3 size: 13 residues. Germline CDR1 WNHNN, CDR2 SYGVQD (reference sequence). Trimming took 5 bases from V and 6 from J, leaving 11 bases between them. The CDR3 is CASSSGFGNEQFF. CDR3 DNA: TGCGCCAGCAGTTCGGGGTTCGGCAATGAGCAGTTCTTC.

In its sample, this clone was seen once. The chain is built from TRBV9 and TRBJ2-2; 10 nucleotides line up with TRBD1. The CDR3 is 15 amino acids. CDR1 and CDR2 (germline): SGDLS, YYNGEE. The V segment lost 6 bases and the J segment 2 bases; nucleotides outside the gene matches: 4. The CDR3 here is CASNRDRGNTGELFF. The DNA of the CDR3 is TGTGCCAGCAACCGGGACAGGGGAAACACCGGGGAGCTGTTTTTT.

V usage is TRBV5-1 and J usage is TRBJ1-5, with D unclear. The germline gives CDR1 SGHRS, CDR2 YFSETQ. The CDR3 runs 15 residues. Between the trimmed V and J ends, which lost 4 bases and 9 bases, there was a span of 20 bases. CDR3 in amino acids: CASSPDGGSRTPQHF. The CDR3 DNA follows: TGCGCCAGCAGCCCCGATGGTGGGTCTAGGACGCCCCAGCATTTT. The full variable domain, rest sourced from reference TRBV5-1 and TRBJ1-5, is KAGVTQTPRYLIKTRGQQVTLSCSPISGHRSVSWYQQTPGQGLQFLFEYFSETQRNKGNFPGRFSGRQFSNSRSEMNVSTLELGDSALYLCASSPDGGSRTPQHFGDGTRLSIL.

The V gene is TRBV29-1, the J gene TRBJ1-4, with a tentative D call TRBD1 (6 bases). Trimming removed 3 bases from V and 8 bases from J, with 22 bases in between. There are 16 residues in the CDR3. Germline CDR1 and CDR2: SQVTM and ANQGSEA. CDR3 sequence reads: CSVEGFGSGDGEKLFF. The DNA for the CDR3 is TGCAGCGTTGAGGGATTTGGATCAGGGGATGGGGAAAAACTGTTTTTT.

This clone was observed once. This chain joins TRBV2 and TRBJ2-2; the D gene is possibly TRBD2 (5 bases). Germline V gene lookup returns CDR1 SNHLY and CDR2 FYNNEI. The CDR3 runs to 12 residues. The ends were cut back, 7 bases at V and 4 bases at J, with 7 bases in the middle. The CDR3 region is CASTRVTGELFF. CDR3 DNA: TGTGCCAGCACGAGGGTCACCGGGGAGCTGTTTTTT. Looking up the rest from reference TRBV2 and TRBJ2-2 gives the full variable domain: EPEVTQTPSHQVTQMGQEVILRCVPISNHLYFYWYRQILGQKVEFLVSFYNNEISEKSEIFDDQFSVERPDGSNFTLKIRSTKLEDSAMYFCASTRVTGELFFGEGSRLTVL.

This rearrangement joins TRBV10-3 to TRBJ1-5; D uncertain. This CDR3 region has 10 residues. V shed 10 bases and J shed 3 bases, with 4 bases lying between them. The germline V gene encodes CDR1 ENHRY and CDR2 SYGVKD. The DNA for the CDR3 is TGTGCCAGACCCAATCAGCCCCAGCATTTT. Its translation: CARPNQPQHF.

This sequence joins TRBV2 and TRBJ1-5, with a tentative D call TRBD1 (5 bases). Trimming removed 4 bases at V and 9 bases at J, with 16 bases between. The germline gives CDR1 SNHLY, CDR2 FYNNEI. This CDR3 spans 14 amino acids. This CDR3 reads CASSGLGTAGPQHF. CDR3 bases: TGTGCCAGCAGTGGGCTGGGGACGGCGGGGCCCCAGCATTTT.

The CDR3 region is CASSLGGAASQISYEQYF. CDR3 DNA: TGTGCCAGCAGCTTAGGGGGCGCTGCCTCACAGATTTCCTACGAGCAGTACTTC. The genes are TRBV7-9 and TRBJ2-7; possible D gene TRBD1, 5 bases. From germline, CDR1 is SEHNR and CDR2 FQNEAQ (reference sequence). The CDR3 contains 18 residues. V gave up 1 base and J gave up 1 base, with 20 bases separating them.

This chain connects TRBV5-8 to TRBJ2-5; TRBD1 might be the D (5 bases). Looked up from germline, CDR1 is SGHTS and CDR2 is YDEGEE. Trimming removed 6 bases from V and 0 bases from J, with 15 bases in between. The length of the CDR3 is 15 residues. Written as DNA, the CDR3 is TGTGCCAGCACTCTTGGTCCAGGGTACCAAGAGACCCAGTACTTC. Residues: CASTLGPGYQETQYF.

This chain connects TRBV5-4 to TRBJ1-5; D gene uncertain. The V and J ends lost 2 bases and 3 bases respectively, with 3 bases between them. CDR1 is SGHNT, CDR2 YYREEE, per germline (reference sequence). The CDR3 spans 12 residues. CDR3 region: CASSLLNQPQHF. CDR3 in DNA: TGTGCCAGCAGCTTACTCAATCAGCCCCAGCATTTT.

The genes are TRBV7-9 and TRBJ2-1; D possibly matches TRBD1 or TRBD2 (5 bases each). This CDR3 has 13 residues. Germline V gene sequence: CDR1 SEHNR, CDR2 FQNEAQ (reference sequence). V shed 8 bases and J shed 0 bases, with 8 bases lying between them. The CDR3 loop reads CASGDGSYNEQFF. In DNA, the CDR3 is TGTGCCAGCGGGGACGGCTCCTACAATGAGCAGTTCTTC.

J is TRBJ2-5 and V is TRBV2; D call uncertain. This CDR3 has 13 residues. Deletions cut 7 bases from V and 5 bases from J, with 14 bases between. Per the germline V gene, CDR1 is SNHLY and CDR2 is FYNNEI. CDR3 protein: CASKDWGSETQYF. The CDR3 coding sequence is TGTGCCAGCAAAGACTGGGGTTCCGAGACCCAGTACTTC. The whole variable domain, filled in from reference TRBV2 and TRBJ2-5, reads EPEVTQTPSHQVTQMGQEVILRCVPISNHLYFYWYRQILGQKVEFLVSFYNNEISEKSEIFDDQFSVERPDGSNFTLKIRSTKLEDSAMYFCASKDWGSETQYFGPGTRLLVL.

Worth noting for this clone: The sample has other DNA sequences that encode this CDR3 too. The chain combines TRBV7-9 with TRBJ1-1; unclear D gene. The germline V and J ends were trimmed by 2 bases and 0 bases, with 4 bases remaining between them. This CDR3 contains 13 residues. Germline V gene lookup returns CDR1 SEHNR and CDR2 FQNEAQ (reference sequence). The CDR3 sequence: CASSLIMNTEAFF. In DNA form, the CDR3 reads TGTGCCAGCAGCTTAATTATGAACACTGAAGCTTTCTTT.

V gene TRBV6-1 combines with J gene TRBJ1-4; D call uncertain. Germline CDR1 and CDR2: MNHNS and SASEGT. The CDR3 is 13 amino acids. V dropped 1 base and J dropped 4 bases, with 4 bases sitting between them. CDR3 sequence: CASSEVGNEKLFF. The CDR3 region has the DNA TGTGCCAGCAGTGAAGTGGGTAATGAAAAACTGTTTTTT.

In this sample, this clone turned up once. This sequence joins TRBV6-1 and TRBJ1-6; D not resolved. The germline CDR1 and CDR2 sequences are MNHNS and SASEGT. The CDR3 extends over 18 amino acids. Trimming took 4 bases from V and 0 from J, leaving 16 bases between them. For the CDR3, the DNA is TGTGCCAGCAGTGGAACCGCGGGAGCAGTCTCCTATAATTCACCCCTCCACTTT. It translates to CASSGTAGAVSYNSPLHF.